Described below is a single T cell receptor beta chain sequence and its context. The table came from immunoSEQ multiplex PCR; TCRdb's copy has only in-frame clones and leaves some out. The sample lists 170,000 or so clones, 75% to 85% occurring once. This entry comes from a study of blood T cell repertoires in COVID-19. The CDR3 extends over 12 amino acids. Trimming pared 5 bases from V and 3 bases from J, leaving 8 bases between. CDR1 and CDR2 (germline): SEHNR, FQNEAQ (reference sequence). This chain connects TRBV7-9 to TRBJ2-7; D unclear. The sample was peripheral blood. The source is a human donor in a cohort sampled during active COVID-19. CDR3: CASSPTGYEQYF. The DNA of the CDR3 is TGTGCCAGCAGCCCCACCGGCTACGAGCAGTACTTC.